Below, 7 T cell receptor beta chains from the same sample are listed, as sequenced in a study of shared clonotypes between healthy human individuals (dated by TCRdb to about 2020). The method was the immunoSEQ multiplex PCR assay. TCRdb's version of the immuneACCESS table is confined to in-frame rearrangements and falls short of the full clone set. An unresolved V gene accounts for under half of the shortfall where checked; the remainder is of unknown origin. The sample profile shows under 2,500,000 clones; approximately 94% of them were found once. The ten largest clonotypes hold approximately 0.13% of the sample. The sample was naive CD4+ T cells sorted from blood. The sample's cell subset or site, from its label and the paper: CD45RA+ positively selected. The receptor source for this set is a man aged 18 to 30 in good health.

The CDR3 spells CASSSGRASSSYEQYF. The CDR3, as DNA: TGTGCCAGCAGCAGCGGGAGGGCCTCTAGCTCCTACGAGCAGTACTTC. The chain employs TRBV7-2 and TRBJ2-7; the match to TRBD2 covers 10 bases. The CDR3 totals 16 residues. V shed 5 bases and J 0 bases; nucleotides not matched to a gene: 7. The V gene's germline CDR1 is SGHTA and CDR2 FQGNSA.

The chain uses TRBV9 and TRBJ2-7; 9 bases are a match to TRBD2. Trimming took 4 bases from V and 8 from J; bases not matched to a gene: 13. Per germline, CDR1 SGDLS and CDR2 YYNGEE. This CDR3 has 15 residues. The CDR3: CASSSGLANDPKQYF. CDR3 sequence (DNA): TGTGCCAGCAGCTCGGGACTAGCTAACGACCCAAAGCAGTACTTC.

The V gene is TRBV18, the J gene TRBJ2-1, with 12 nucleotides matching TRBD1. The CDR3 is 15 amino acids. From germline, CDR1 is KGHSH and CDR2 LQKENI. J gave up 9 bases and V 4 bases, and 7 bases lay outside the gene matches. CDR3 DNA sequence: TGTGCCAGCTCACTCCTGGGACAGGGGGCGACTGAGCAGTTCTTC. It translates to CASSLLGQGATEQFF. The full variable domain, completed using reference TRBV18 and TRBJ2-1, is NAGVMQNPRHLVRRRGQEARLRCSPMKGHSHVYWYRQLPEEGLKFMVYLQKENIIDESGMPKERFSAEFPKEGPSILRIQQVVRGDSAAYFCASSLLGQGATEQFFGPGTRLTVL.

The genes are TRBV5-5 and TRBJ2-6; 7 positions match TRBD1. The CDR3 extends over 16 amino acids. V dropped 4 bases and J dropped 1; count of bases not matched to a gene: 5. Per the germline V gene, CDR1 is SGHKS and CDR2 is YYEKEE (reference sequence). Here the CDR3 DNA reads TGTGCCAGCAGCGCGGACAGGAGATCTGGGGCCAACGTCCTGACTTTC. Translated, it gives CASSADRRSGANVLTF.

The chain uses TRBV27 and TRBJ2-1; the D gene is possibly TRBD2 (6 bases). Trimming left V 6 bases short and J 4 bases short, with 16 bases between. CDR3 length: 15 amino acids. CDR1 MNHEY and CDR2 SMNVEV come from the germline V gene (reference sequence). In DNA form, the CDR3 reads TGTGCCAGCAGCCCGCGGGAAACCTTATACAATGAGCAGTTCTTC. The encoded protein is CASSPRETLYNEQFF.

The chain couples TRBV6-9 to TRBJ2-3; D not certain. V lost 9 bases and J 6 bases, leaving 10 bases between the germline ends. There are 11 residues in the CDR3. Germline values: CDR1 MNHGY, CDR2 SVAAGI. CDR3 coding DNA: TGTGCCAGAAGAAGGGCCGATACGCAGTATTTT. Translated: CARRRADTQYF.

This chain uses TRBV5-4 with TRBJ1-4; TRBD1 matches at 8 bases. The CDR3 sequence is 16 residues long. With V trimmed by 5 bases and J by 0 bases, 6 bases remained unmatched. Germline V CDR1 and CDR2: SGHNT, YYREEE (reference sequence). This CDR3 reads CASSLTGGPTNEKLFF. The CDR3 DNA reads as TGTGCCAGCAGTCTTACAGGGGGTCCAACTAATGAAAAACTGTTTTTT.